A single sample is the source of the 17 T cell receptor beta chains below, sequenced in a study of CD8+ T cells in alopecia areata. Treatment of the sample: oral pan-JAK inhibitor, 5-10 mg twice daily. RNA extraction was followed by reverse transcription into cDNA, which acted as the sequencing template. Profiling relied on immunoSEQ multiplex PCR, and the TCRdb table lists in-frame clones only, not all of them. Among some 150,000 clones listed, about 59% were seen once. The source was CD8+ T cells sorted from blood, collected at week 4, from a patient treated with tofacitinib. The receptors were gathered from a human donor with alopecia areata.

This clone was detected ten times or more. The V gene is TRBV19, the J gene TRBJ2-1; D remains unclear. Trimming removed 5 bases at V and 7 bases at J, with 18 bases between. Germline V lookup: CDR1 LNHDA, CDR2 SQIVND (reference sequence). The CDR3 consists of 15 residues. The CDR3 region is CASSRTAFGGNEQFF. CDR3 nucleotides: TGTGCCAGTAGTCGGACGGCGTTTGGTGGGAATGAGCAGTTCTTC.

The chain uses TRBV25-1 and TRBJ1-2, with D tentatively TRBD1 (6 bases). Deletions cut 3 bases from V and 4 bases from J, with 12 bases between. Germline V gene data show CDR1 as MGHDK and CDR2 as SYGVNS. This CDR3 is 14 amino acids long. CDR3 residues: CASSEWTEVYGYTF. The DNA for the CDR3 is TGTGCCAGCAGTGAGTGGACAGAGGTCTATGGCTACACCTTC.

The table lists this clone with a few counts. The chain has TRBV6-1 and TRBJ1-5; D unclear. There are 13 residues in the CDR3. Trimming removed 0 bases at V and 7 bases at J, with 7 bases between. From germline, CDR1 is MNHNS and CDR2 SASEGT. The CDR3 DNA is TGTGCCAGCAGTGAAGCGGGGTTGCAGCCCCAGCATTTT. Translated, it gives CASSEAGLQPQHF.

The chain recombines TRBV4-3 with TRBJ2-5; possible D gene TRBD2, 7 bases. Trimming took 1 base from V and 3 from J, leaving 15 bases between them. CDR3 length equals 16 residues. Germline V CDR1 and CDR2: LGHNA, YSLEER. CDR3 loop: CASSQGLRGGEETQYF. The CDR3 DNA reads TGCGCCAGCAGCCAAGGTTTACGAGGGGGGGAAGAGACCCAGTACTTC.

The V gene is TRBV7-8, the J gene TRBJ1-6; TRBD1 agrees at 7 bases. The CDR3 totals 15 residues. From germline, CDR1 is SGHVS and CDR2 FQNEAQ. Unmatched junction bases numbered 7, after V lost 2 bases and J lost 9 bases. CDR3 in DNA: TGTGCCAGCAGCTTAACGGGCGGGACAGCTTCACCCCTCCACTTT. This gives the protein CASSLTGGTASPLHF.

The chain has TRBV5-1 and TRBJ2-2; the D is unclear. The CDR3 is 15 amino acids. In germline, CDR1 is SGHRS, CDR2 YFSETQ. V was shortened by 6 bases and J by 1 base, with 13 bases between the two germline ends. CDR3 sequence (DNA): TGCGCCAGCACCTACTTCGACCAGAACACCGGGGAGCTGTTTTTT. Residues: CASTYFDQNTGELFF.

The rearrangement joins TRBV5-6 to TRBJ1-1, with a weak D call TRBD1 (5 bases). From germline, CDR1 is SGHDT and CDR2 YYEEEE. V was cut by 0 bases and J by 1 base, with 16 bases left in between. The CDR3 contains 17 residues. The CDR3 DNA is TGTGCCAGCAGCTTGGGTGACAGTGACTCGGGGAACACTGAAGCTTTCTTT. Its translation: CASSLGDSDSGNTEAFF. The whole variable domain, remainder taken from reference TRBV5-6 and TRBJ1-1, is DAGVTQSPTHLIKTRGQQVTLRCSPKSGHDTVSWYQQALGQGPQFIFQYYEEEERQRGNFPDRFSGHQFPNYSSELNVNALLLGDSALYLCASSLGDSDSGNTEAFFGQGTRLTVV.

In regard to this clone: Within the sample, other DNA sequences also encode this same CDR3. This chain links TRBV5-6 with TRBJ2-1; unclear D gene. The CDR3 consists of 13 residues. The germline V and J ends were trimmed by 0 bases and 0 bases, with 1 base remaining between them. Germline V gene sequence: CDR1 SGHDT, CDR2 YYEEEE. The CDR3 sequence is CASSLGSYNEQFF. CDR3 bases: TGTGCCAGCAGCTTGGGCTCCTACAATGAGCAGTTCTTC.

The chain couples TRBV6-5 to TRBJ1-1; D may be TRBD1 (6 bases). CDR1 is MNHEY and CDR2 is SVGAGI in the germline V gene. The CDR3 is made up of 14 amino acids. V was shortened by 5 bases and J by 1 base, with 11 bases between the two germline ends. CDR3: CASSIGGENTEAFF. The CDR3 DNA sequence: TGTGCCAGCAGTATAGGGGGTGAGAACACTGAAGCTTTCTTT.

The CDR3 DNA follows: TGCAGCGTTGAGGGGAACGAGGCGACAGGGGGCTGGCATGAGCAGTTCTTC. Translating gives CSVEGNEATGGWHEQFF. The J gene is TRBJ2-1, the V gene TRBV29-1, with TRBD1 matching 10 bases. Germline assignment: CDR1 SQVTM and CDR2 ANQGSEA. With V trimmed by 3 bases and J by 8 bases, 16 bases remained unmatched. This CDR3 is 17 amino acids long.

This clone was detected many times. This chain joins TRBV6-1 and TRBJ1-6; D call uncertain. CDR1 is MNHNS, CDR2 SASEGT, per germline. The length of the CDR3 is 14 residues. The V end lost 7 bases, the J end lost 5 bases, and 12 bases lay between the germline ends. The CDR3 spells CASTPGRDNSPLHF. The CDR3, as DNA: TGTGCCAGCACTCCCGGACGGGATAATTCACCCCTCCACTTT.

This clone was picked up a small number of times. The V gene is TRBV19, the J gene TRBJ1-2, with D unclear. The CDR3 sequence is 15 residues long. The V and J ends lost 3 bases and 3 bases respectively, with 14 bases between them. Germline lookup yields CDR1 LNHDA and CDR2 SQIVND (reference sequence). The CDR3 coding sequence is TGTGCCAGTAGTATTGATGTGGAACAGTACTATGGCTACACCTTC. Protein: CASSIDVEQYYGYTF.

The chain is built from TRBV7-9 and TRBJ2-7, with TRBD2 as a possible D gene (5 bases). V was trimmed by 5 bases and J by 3 bases, leaving 8 bases between them. Germline assignment: CDR1 SEHNR and CDR2 FQNEAQ (reference sequence). This CDR3 spans 12 amino acids. CDR3 residues: CASSPGNYEQYF. The CDR3 DNA sequence: TGTGCCAGCAGCCCGGGGAACTACGAGCAGTACTTC.

The rearrangement uses TRBV5-1 and TRBJ1-2, with D hard to call. The CDR3 contains 11 residues. Germline V gene sequence: CDR1 SGHRS, CDR2 YFSETQ. V was clipped by 4 bases and J by 3 bases, with 4 bases between them. The CDR3 nucleotides read TGCGCCAGCAGCGGGGACTATGGCTACACCTTC. Its protein product is CASSGDYGYTF.

The chain combines TRBV27 with TRBJ2-7; TRBD1 is a possible D gene (7 bases). V lost 2 bases and J lost 7, with 18 bases in between. This CDR3 contains 15 residues. The germline V gene has CDR1 MNHEY and CDR2 SMNVEV (reference sequence). The CDR3 nucleotides read TGTGCCAGCAGTTTAACGGCAGGGGGGTTAGGAGAGCAGTACTTC. This translates into CASSLTAGGLGEQYF.

The chain uses TRBV12-5 and TRBJ2-5, with 7 bases identical to TRBD1. With V trimmed by 3 bases and J by 5 bases, 15 bases remained unmatched. Germline CDR1 is LGHNT and CDR2 is FRNRAP. The CDR3 is 17 residues long. The CDR3 coding sequence is TGTGCTAGTGGTTTCACCCCGGACAGGCGTAGTGTGGAGACCCAGTACTTC. Amino acids: CASGFTPDRRSVETQYF.

In its sample, this clone was seen many times. DNA for the CDR3: TGTGCCAGCAGTTACCCGCAGGGGACCAACCCTGAGCAGTTCTTC. This codes for CASSYPQGTNPEQFF. V and J are TRBV6-6 and TRBJ2-1; D possibly corresponds to TRBD1 (6 bases). Between the trimmed V and J ends, which lost 2 bases and 9 bases, there was a span of 17 bases. Germline V CDR1 and CDR2: MNHNY, SVGAGI (reference sequence). The CDR3 contains 15 residues.